The 9 T cell receptor beta chains below all came from one sample that was sequenced in a study of blood T cell repertoires in COVID-19. Method: immunoSEQ multiplex PCR; TCRdb's copy keeps in-frame clones and lacks some. Altogether some 80,000 clones are present, 78% being singletons, with the ten largest covering about a sixth. The sequenced sample consisted of peripheral blood. The receptor source for this set is a human donor in a cohort sampled during active COVID-19.

The genes are TRBV7-3 and TRBJ1-2; 9 nucleotides align to TRBD1. The trim removed 5 bases at V and 4 bases at J, leaving 11 bases unmatched. Looked up from germline, CDR1 is SGHTA and CDR2 is FQGTGA. The CDR3 has 16 amino acids. CDR3 bases: TGTGCCAGCAGCCCCGGACAGGGGACCCCTTTCTATGGCTACACCTTC. Its protein product is CASSPGQGTPFYGYTF.

This chain connects TRBV5-1 to TRBJ1-2; 7 bases agree with TRBD1. CDR1 and CDR2 from the germline V gene are SGHRS and YFSETQ. V lost 2 bases to trimming and J lost 6 bases; unmatched junction nucleotides: 10. CDR3 length: 15 residues. The CDR3, as DNA: TGCGCCAGCAGCTTACAACAGGGGCTTCGGAATGGCTACACCTTC. This encodes CASSLQQGLRNGYTF.

This chain links TRBV7-9 with TRBJ1-2; D gene ambiguous. Per germline, CDR1 SEHNR and CDR2 FQNEAQ (reference sequence). The length of the CDR3 is 13 residues. V was clipped by 1 base and J by 2 bases, with 5 bases between them. CDR3 sequence: CASSLERNYGYTF. The CDR3 nucleotides are TGTGCCAGCAGCTTAGAACGGAACTATGGCTACACCTTC.

The V call is TRBV9, the J call TRBJ1-2, with D possibly TRBD1 on 6 matching bases. The germline V gene has CDR1 SGDLS and CDR2 YYNGEE. The V end lost 3 bases, the J end lost 0 bases, and 15 bases lay between the germline ends. The CDR3 covers 16 residues. The CDR3 DNA sequence: TGTGCCAGCAGCGAAGTTTGGGACACAACTAACTATGGCTACACCTTC. Translated, it gives CASSEVWDTTNYGYTF.

The chain carries TRBV4-1 and TRBJ1-5; D is unresolved. In germline, CDR1 is MGHRA, CDR2 YSYEKL. The V end was cut by 3 bases, the J end by 1 base, with 7 bases between. The CDR3 is 14 amino acids. The CDR3 nucleotides are TGCGCCAGCAGCCAGAGGGAGAGCAATCAGCCCCAGCATTTT. Its translation is CASSQRESNQPQHF.

The chain combines TRBV7-9 with TRBJ2-7; D is unresolved. Germline CDR1 and CDR2: SEHNR and FQNEAQ (reference sequence). The CDR3 runs to 11 residues. Trimming removed 4 bases from V and 3 bases from J, with 4 bases in between. In DNA form, the CDR3 reads TGTGCCAGCAGCTCGTACTACGAGCAGTACGTC. This encodes CASSSYYEQYV.

This chain links TRBV6-5 with TRBJ2-1, with D perhaps TRBD2 (5 bases). Trimming cost V 6 bases and J 1 base, with 7 bases left between them. Germline V gives CDR1 MNHEY, CDR2 SVGAGI. The CDR3 loop spans 13 amino acids. The CDR3 bases are TGTGCCAGCAGACGAGGGTCCTACAATGAGCAGTTCTTC. This encodes CASRRGSYNEQFF.

The CDR3 region is CATSRDLTGDEYEQYF. The CDR3 DNA sequence: TGTGCCACCAGCAGAGACTTAACGGGGGACGAGTACGAGCAGTACTTC. The chain combines TRBV15 with TRBJ2-7; D might be TRBD2 (6 bases). The CDR3 is made up of 16 amino acids. Per the germline V gene, CDR1 is LNHNV and CDR2 is YYDKDF (reference sequence). Trimming stripped 0 bases from V and 4 bases from J, with 16 bases between.

J is TRBJ2-1 and V is TRBV11-3; TRBD2 matches 11 bases. Germline CDR1 is SGHNT and CDR2 is YENEEA. The CDR3 covers 18 residues. V dropped 5 bases and J dropped 3; count of bases not matched to a gene: 12. The chain's CDR3 is CASSRRQLTSGNYNEQFF. In nucleotides, the CDR3 is TGTGCCAGCAGCCGTAGACAACTGACTAGCGGGAACTACAATGAGCAGTTCTTC.